This T cell receptor (beta chain) was documented in a study of blood T cell repertoires in COVID-19. Overall study: Specimens from acute and convalescent COVID-19 originated in the United States, Italy and Spain. Sources were T cells, B-cell-depleted T cells, or PBMCs; the material itself was cDNA or gDNA.

Per the original methods: For nucleated cells, counts were estimated from reference gene primer amplification. Clones were sequenced by immunoSEQ multiplex PCR, and TCRdb holds only the in-frame ones, with some missing. The V and J calls and the clone size are those of that table, but D and trimming were determined from the DNA. The sample includes around 260,000 clones, approximately 87% of them seen just once. Germline V gene sequence: CDR1 SGHRS, CDR2 YFSETQ. The CDR3 is 14 amino acids. Germline trimming cut 3 bases from V and 7 bases from J; bases unmatched to any gene: 6. V and J are TRBV5-1 and TRBJ1-4; 7 bases match TRBD1. Sequencing was performed on peripheral blood. This clonotype was obtained from a man aged 55 to 70 who had recovered from COVID-19. The DNA for the CDR3 is TGCGCCAGCAGCTCTACAGGGGTTATTGAAAAACTGTTTTTT. This encodes CASSSTGVIEKLFF.